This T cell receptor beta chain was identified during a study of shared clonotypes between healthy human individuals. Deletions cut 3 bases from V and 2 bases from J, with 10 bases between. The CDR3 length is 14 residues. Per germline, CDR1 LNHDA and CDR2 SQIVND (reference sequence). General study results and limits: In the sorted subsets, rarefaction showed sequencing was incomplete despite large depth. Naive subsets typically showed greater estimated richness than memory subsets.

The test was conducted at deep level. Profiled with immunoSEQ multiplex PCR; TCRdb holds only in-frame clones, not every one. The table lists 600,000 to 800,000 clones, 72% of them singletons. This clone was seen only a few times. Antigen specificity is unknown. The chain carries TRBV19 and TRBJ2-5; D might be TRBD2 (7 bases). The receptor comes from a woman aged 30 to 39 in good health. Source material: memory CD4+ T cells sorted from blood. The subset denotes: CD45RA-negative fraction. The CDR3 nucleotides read TGTGCCAGTAGTATGGGGGGGCAGCAAGAGACCCAGTACTTC. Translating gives CASSMGGQQETQYF.